Shown below are 30 T cell receptor beta chains from a single sample sequenced in a study of blood T cell repertoires in COVID-19. Generated by immunoSEQ multiplex PCR, the TCRdb table keeps only in-frame clones and is missing some. The sample includes around 280,000 clones, just under 90% seen only once; the top ten take more than 9.5%. The sample comprised peripheral blood. These TCRs come from a woman in her thirties with COVID-19, enrolled during active disease.

The rearrangement uses TRBV13 and TRBJ2-5; a weak D match, TRBD2 (5 bases). The length of the CDR3 is 15 residues. The ends were cut back, 5 bases at V and 6 bases at J, with 19 bases in the middle. In germline, CDR1 is PRHDT, CDR2 FYEKMQ (reference sequence). The DNA for the CDR3 is TGTGCCAGCAGCGCTGTCGGGCTAGCAGGAAAGACCCAGTACTTC. Amino acids: CASSAVGLAGKTQYF.

This chain connects TRBV29-1 to TRBJ2-7, with 10 bases matching TRBD1. The germline V gene has CDR1 SQVTM and CDR2 ANQGSEA. The V and J ends lost 7 bases and 2 bases, in that order; junction bases with no gene match: 5. This CDR3 is 13 amino acids long. The CDR3 sequence is CSAGQGNPYEQYF. CDR3 nucleotide sequence: TGCAGCGCGGGACAGGGGAACCCCTACGAGCAGTACTTC.

J is TRBJ2-2 and V is TRBV10-2, with TRBD2 matching over 10 bases. The germline gives CDR1 WSHSY, CDR2 SAAADI. The CDR3 length is 16 residues. Trimming removed 6 bases from V and 4 bases from J; junction bases left unmatched: 8. CDR3 region: CASRPVGLAVTGELFF. CDR3 bases: TGCGCCAGCAGGCCTGTTGGACTAGCGGTCACCGGGGAGCTGTTTTTT.

The chain has TRBV4-1 and TRBJ1-2; D remains unclear. CDR3 length: 15 amino acids. Between the trimmed V and J ends, which lost 3 bases and 2 bases, there was a span of 13 bases. Germline CDR1 reads MGHRA; CDR2 reads YSYEKL. In DNA, the CDR3 is TGCGCCAGCAGCCATATGGCGGGCCAAAACTATGGCTACACCTTC. It translates to CASSHMAGQNYGYTF.

This sequence joins TRBV19 and TRBJ1-2, with D perhaps TRBD1 (5 bases). CDR3 size: 15 residues. CDR1 is LNHDA, CDR2 SQIVND, per germline (reference sequence). V was shortened by 1 base and J by 1 base, with 10 bases between the two germline ends. CDR3 in DNA: TGTGCCAGTAGTATAGGGGGCGCAAGTAACTATGGCTACACCTTC. Protein product: CASSIGGASNYGYTF. The complete variable domain, with remaining parts taken from reference TRBV19 and TRBJ1-2, reads DGGITQSPKYLFRKEGQNVTLSCEQNLNHDAMYWYRQDPGQGLRLIYYSQIVNDFQKGDIAEGYSVSREKKESFPLTVTSAQKNPTAFYLCASSIGGASNYGYTFGSGTRLTVV.

Comment on this clone: The sample contains more than one DNA sequence encoding this CDR3. This chain uses TRBV2 with TRBJ1-5; D call uncertain. The CDR3 is made up of 12 amino acids. Germline V CDR1 and CDR2: SNHLY, FYNNEI. The V gene lost 5 bases and the J gene lost 4 bases, with 6 bases spanning the gap. The CDR3 DNA reads TGTGCCAGCAGTTTATCTAATCAGCCCCAGCATTTT. Translation: CASSLSNQPQHF. The entire variable domain, with the rest obtained from reference TRBV2 and TRBJ1-5, is as follows: EPEVTQTPSHQVTQMGQEVILRCVPISNHLYFYWYRQILGQKVEFLVSFYNNEISEKSEIFDDQFSVERPDGSNFTLKIRSTKLEDSAMYFCASSLSNQPQHFGDGTRLSIL.

Of note for this clone: Here the CDR3 omits its conserved ending phenylalanine or tryptophan, so a read error is the likely source. The DNA is left out, because the CDR3 cannot be placed on it with certainty; the CDR3 is given as TCRdb lists it. Here the CDR3 reads CASTKGSTTGTIKTMANI. The chain uses TRBV21-1 and TRBJ1-2; the D call in the table, TRBD1, was not verified against the DNA. TRBV21-1 is recorded as a pseudogene. Ends included, the CDR3 has 18 residues.

The chain recombines TRBV5-4 with TRBJ1-2; D not resolved. In germline, CDR1 is SGHNT, CDR2 YYREEE (reference sequence). V lost 3 bases and J lost 4, with 7 bases in between. The CDR3 extends over 12 amino acids. The CDR3 nucleotides read TGTGCCAGCAGCTCCCAGGTCTATGGCTACACCTTC. Its translation: CASSSQVYGYTF. The entire variable domain, with the rest obtained from reference TRBV5-4 and TRBJ1-2, is as follows: ETGVTQSPTHLIKTRGQQVTLRCSSQSGHNTVSWYQQALGQGPQFIFQYYREEENGRGNFPPRFSGLQFPNYSSELNVNALELDDSALYLCASSSQVYGYTFGSGTRLTVV.

This sequence joins TRBV2 and TRBJ1-1, with D tentatively TRBD1 (6 bases). The CDR3 is made up of 12 amino acids. The V gene lost 6 bases and the J gene lost 7 bases, with 12 bases spanning the gap. Germline CDR1 reads SNHLY; CDR2 reads FYNNEI. CDR3 nucleotide sequence: TGTGCCAGCAGCTATGGACAGAGTGAAGCTTTCTTT. Translating gives CASSYGQSEAFF.

This chain connects TRBV30 to TRBJ2-7, with TRBD1 as a possible D gene (6 bases). Trimming removed 3 bases from V and 2 bases from J, with 23 bases in between. Looked up from germline, CDR1 is GTSNPN and CDR2 is SVGIG (reference sequence). This CDR3 is 17 amino acids long. CDR3 in amino acids: CAWRPRTASPPPYEQYF. In nucleotides, the CDR3 is TGTGCCTGGAGGCCAAGGACAGCGAGCCCCCCGCCCTACGAGCAGTACTTC. Looking up the rest from reference TRBV30 and TRBJ2-7 gives the full variable domain: SQTIHQWPATLVQPVGSPLSLECTVEGTSNPNLYWYRQAAGRGLQLLFYSVGIGQISSEVPQNLSASRPQDRQFILSSKKLLLSDSGFYLCAWRPRTASPPPYEQYFGPGTRLTVT.

The chain uses TRBV28 and TRBJ1-1; D call uncertain. Germline-derived CDR1 and CDR2 are MDHEN and SYDVKM. This CDR3 is built from 11 residues. V was cut by 3 bases and J by 8 bases, with 7 bases left in between. As DNA, the CDR3 is TGTGCCAGCAGTTTTGCCAGGGAAGCTTTCTTT. It is translated as CASSFAREAFF. The whole variable domain, remainder taken from reference TRBV28 and TRBJ1-1, is DVKVTQSSRYLVKRTGEKVFLECVQDMDHENMFWYRQDPGLGLRLIYFSYDVKMKEKGDIPEGYSVSREKKERFSLILESASTNQTSMYLCASSFAREAFFGQGTRLTVV.

The chain recombines TRBV11-3 with TRBJ2-1; D unclear. The germline V gene has CDR1 SGHNT and CDR2 YENEEA. V was shortened by 8 bases and J by 0 bases, with 11 bases between the two germline ends. The CDR3 covers 14 residues. The CDR3: CASALTGSYNEQFF. CDR3 coding DNA: TGTGCCAGCGCACTGACGGGCTCCTACAATGAGCAGTTCTTC.

This sequence joins TRBV18 and TRBJ2-1; D may be TRBD2 (7 bases). V was pared by 3 bases and J by 5 bases, with 14 bases between. Germline V gene sequence: CDR1 KGHSH, CDR2 LQKENI. CDR3 length: 15 amino acids. As DNA, the CDR3 is TGTGCCAGCTCACCGAGGGGGGGGCAGAACAATGAGCAGTTCTTC. It yields the protein CASSPRGGQNNEQFF.

The chain carries TRBV4-2 and TRBJ2-1; 10 bases match TRBD2. Trimming took 1 base from V and 8 from J; bases not matched to a gene: 8. Germline V gene data show CDR1 as LGHNA and CDR2 as YNFKEQ. CDR3 length equals 16 residues. The CDR3 loop is CASSQGSGTSADEQFF. The CDR3 DNA reads TGTGCCAGCAGCCAAGGTTCCGGGACTAGCGCAGATGAGCAGTTCTTC.

V gene TRBV12-3 or TRBV12-4 combines with J gene TRBJ1-1; the D gene is possibly TRBD1 (6 bases). The ends were cut back, 6 bases at V and 11 bases at J, with 13 bases in the middle. There are 11 residues in the CDR3. The DNA for the CDR3 is TGTGCCAGCAGGAAAGGGGGGGGTGCTTTCTTT. Amino acids: CASRKGGGAFF.

The genes are TRBV7-9 and TRBJ1-2, with TRBD1 matching 10 bases. The CDR3 spans 17 residues. Trimming removed 5 bases from V and 7 bases from J; junction bases left unmatched: 16. Germline CDR1 is SEHNR and CDR2 is FQNEAQ (reference sequence). The CDR3: CASSEVTTGGGFGGYTF. CDR3 nucleotides: TGTGCCAGCAGCGAAGTAACGACAGGGGGCGGTTTTGGTGGCTACACCTTC.

The CDR3 sequence is CASSPGQGALSGNTIYF. The CDR3 bases are TGTGCCAGCAGCCCGGGACAGGGGGCTTTATCTGGAAACACCATATATTTT. The chain employs TRBV9 and TRBJ1-3, with 12 bases identical to TRBD1. The V gene end was trimmed by 4 bases and the J gene end by 1 base; junction bases not matched to a gene: 6. This CDR3 spans 17 amino acids. CDR1 is SGDLS and CDR2 is YYNGEE in the germline V gene.

This chain connects TRBV6-1 to TRBJ1-6; tentative D call: TRBD1 (6 bases). The CDR3 is made up of 14 amino acids. The germline V gene encodes CDR1 MNHNS and CDR2 SASEGT. The V end was cut by 3 bases, the J end by 7 bases, with 10 bases between. The CDR3 region is CASSDRGRNSPLHF. The CDR3 DNA reads as TGTGCCAGCAGTGACAGGGGTCGAAATTCACCCCTCCACTTT.

V gene TRBV7-8 combines with J gene TRBJ2-7; TRBD2 agrees at 11 bases. The CDR3 is 14 amino acids. The V segment lost 5 bases and the J segment 2 bases; nucleotides outside the gene matches: 2. Germline V CDR1 and CDR2: SGHVS, FQNEAQ. The CDR3 sequence: CASSISGGAYEQYF. DNA of the CDR3: TGTGCCAGCAGCATTAGCGGGGGGGCCTACGAGCAGTACTTC.

This sequence joins TRBV27 and TRBJ1-2; D ambiguous. CDR3 length: 12 amino acids. The V and J ends lost 5 bases and 8 bases respectively, with 12 bases between them. CDR1 is MNHEY and CDR2 is SMNVEV in the germline V gene (reference sequence). The chain's CDR3 is CASSPPRGGYTF. The CDR3 DNA reads as TGTGCCAGCAGTCCCCCGAGAGGAGGCTACACCTTC.

This clone has a handful of counts. The rearrangement links TRBV28 to TRBJ1-3, with 9 bases lining up with TRBD1. The CDR3 extends over 16 amino acids. V trimming: 1 base; J trimming: 7 bases; junction bases outside the gene matches: 8. Germline V gives CDR1 MDHEN, CDR2 SYDVKM. The CDR3 region is CASSLLPGQGTNTIYF. The CDR3 region has the DNA TGTGCCAGCAGTTTATTGCCGGGACAGGGCACGAACACCATATATTTT.

This clone was seen once. The J gene is TRBJ1-5, the V gene TRBV23-1; D unresolved. TRBV23-1 qualifies as an ORF whose function is uncertain. The CDR3 extends over 17 amino acids. Trimming took off 0 bases at V and 3 bases at J, with 15 bases between the two ends. CDR3 residues: CASSQSLRRRFNQPQHF. Here the CDR3 DNA reads TGCGCCAGCAGTCAATCCTTGCGGCGGCGTTTCAATCAGCCCCAGCATTTT.

This clone was detected only once. V gene TRBV5-1 combines with J gene TRBJ2-7; TRBD1 matches 7 bases. Germline V gene data show CDR1 as SGHRS and CDR2 as YFSETQ. The CDR3 contains 14 residues. V was clipped by 0 bases and J by 4 bases; unmatched bases: 4. CDR3 residues: CASSLGQGDYEQYF. In nucleotides, the CDR3 is TGCGCCAGCAGCTTGGGGCAGGGGGATTACGAGCAGTACTTC.

The chain joins TRBV20-1 to TRBJ2-4; unclear D gene. V was clipped by 3 bases and J by 4 bases, with 10 bases between them. Germline V gene lookup returns CDR1 DFQATT and CDR2 SNEGSKA (reference sequence). This CDR3 comprises 13 residues. CDR3: CSASFEPKNIQYF. The CDR3 region has the DNA TGCAGTGCTAGTTTCGAGCCTAAAAACATTCAGTACTTC.

The J gene is TRBJ1-6, the V gene TRBV6-2 or TRBV6-3, with TRBD1 matching over 11 bases. This CDR3 contains 15 residues. V dropped 6 bases and J dropped 7; count of bases not matched to a gene: 5. The germline V gene encodes CDR1 MNHEY and CDR2 SVGEGT. The CDR3 sequence: CASSHRDRGNSPLHF. For the CDR3, the DNA is TGTGCCAGCAGCCACCGGGACAGGGGGAATTCACCCCTCCACTTT.

This chain links TRBV5-1 with TRBJ1-6; 7 nucleotides align to TRBD1. With 2 bases clipped from V and 9 bases from J, the junction kept 11 bases outside the gene matches. The CDR3 contains 16 residues. The V gene's germline CDR1 is SGHRS and CDR2 YFSETQ. Here the CDR3 DNA reads TGCGCCAGCAGCTTATTCACAGGGGTGAGAGGTTCACCCCTCCACTTT. Amino acids: CASSLFTGVRGSPLHF.

The chain couples TRBV25-1 to TRBJ1-3, with 8 bases that match TRBD1. The CDR3 totals 14 residues. Trimming at V came to 9 bases and at J to 0 bases, leaving 4 bases not matched to a gene. Per germline, CDR1 MGHDK and CDR2 SYGVNS. The CDR3 is CARGQGLSGNTIYF. In nucleotides, the CDR3 is TGTGCCAGAGGACAGGGACTCTCTGGAAACACCATATATTTT.

CDR3 in amino acids: CAISPTGVSVEKLFF. For the CDR3, the DNA is TGTGCCATTTCCCCGACAGGGGTGTCGGTGGAAAAACTGTTTTTT. The chain uses TRBV19 and TRBJ1-4, with TRBD1 matching 8 bases. This CDR3 spans 15 amino acids. Looked up from germline, CDR1 is LNHDA and CDR2 is SQIVND (reference sequence). V lost 10 bases and J lost 8; bases outside the gene matches: 15.

The J gene is TRBJ1-2, the V gene TRBV7-8; a possible D gene is TRBD1 (6 bases). This CDR3 comprises 15 residues. Germline-derived CDR1 and CDR2 are SGHVS and FQNEAQ. Trimming cost V 5 bases and J 4 bases, with 17 bases left between them. The CDR3 spells CASSAAETGSYGYTF. CDR3 coding DNA: TGTGCCAGCAGCGCAGCTGAAACAGGGAGCTATGGCTACACCTTC.

The chain recombines TRBV29-1 with TRBJ1-5; 11 bases are shared with TRBD1. This CDR3 region has 12 residues. Germline V gene data show CDR1 as SQVTM and CDR2 as ANQGSEA. V dropped 7 bases and J dropped 7; count of bases not matched to a gene: 3. CDR3 DNA: TGCAGCGCAGGGACAGGGGGACAGCCCCAGCATTTT. Amino acids: CSAGTGGQPQHF.